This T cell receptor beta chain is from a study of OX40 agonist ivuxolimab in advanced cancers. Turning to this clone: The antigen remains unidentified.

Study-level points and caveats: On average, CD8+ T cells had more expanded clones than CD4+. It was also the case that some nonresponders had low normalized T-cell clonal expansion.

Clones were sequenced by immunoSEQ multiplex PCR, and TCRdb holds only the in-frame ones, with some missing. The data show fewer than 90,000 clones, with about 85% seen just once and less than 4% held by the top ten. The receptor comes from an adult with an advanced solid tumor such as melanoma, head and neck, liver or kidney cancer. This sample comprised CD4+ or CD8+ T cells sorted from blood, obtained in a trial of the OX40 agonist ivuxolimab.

The CDR3 DNA reads TGTGCCACCAGCAGAGATCTCGTAGGAAACACTGAAGCTTTCTTT. Protein: CATSRDLVGNTEAFF. V gene TRBV15 combines with J gene TRBJ1-1; D is ambiguous. From germline, CDR1 is LNHNV and CDR2 YYDKDF (reference sequence). V shed 0 bases and J shed 2 bases, with 10 bases lying between them. This CDR3 has 15 residues.